The 19 T cell receptor beta chains below were found in one sample sequenced in a study of shared clonotypes between healthy human individuals. Sequencing was performed with immunoSEQ multiplex PCR; in TCRdb, only in-frame clones are kept and a portion is missing. Of roughly 1.5 million clones listed, 98% are singletons. The sequenced material came from naive CD4+ T cells sorted from blood. The subset here: CD45RA+ positively selected. These receptors were collected from a man between 25 and 39 years old in good health.

The chain employs TRBV6-5 and TRBJ1-2; D gene ambiguous. The germline V gene encodes CDR1 MNHEY and CDR2 SVGAGI. The CDR3 extends over 13 amino acids. V lost 2 bases, J lost 2 bases, and 6 bases lay in between. In DNA, the CDR3 is TGTGCCAGCAGTTACCTTCTGAACTATGGCTACACCTTC. Its translation: CASSYLLNYGYTF.

The chain employs TRBV19 and TRBJ2-7; D possibly matches TRBD1 or TRBD2 (5 bases each). Germline loops: CDR1 LNHDA, CDR2 SQIVND (reference sequence). The CDR3 contains 13 residues. With 7 bases removed from V and 2 bases from J, the gap between germline ends came to 12 bases. Here the CDR3 reads CASTAGRAYEQYF. DNA for the CDR3: TGTGCCAGTACGGCAGGGAGAGCCTACGAGCAGTACTTC.

With respect to this clone: This sample also contains other DNA sequences that code for the same CDR3. The chain uses TRBV9 and TRBJ2-7; no clear D gene. The CDR3 is 13 residues long. The germline V gene has CDR1 SGDLS and CDR2 YYNGEE. With 4 bases removed from V and 0 bases from J, the gap between germline ends came to 8 bases. This CDR3 reads CASSTGSSYEQYF. The CDR3, as DNA: TGTGCCAGCAGCACTGGGTCCTCCTACGAGCAGTACTTC.

This chain links TRBV2 with TRBJ2-7; 8 nucleotides agree with TRBD1. J was trimmed by 3 bases and V by 6 bases; bases with no gene match: 13. CDR1 SNHLY and CDR2 FYNNEI come from the germline V gene. The CDR3 totals 16 residues. The CDR3 reads CASSGGQGRTNYEQYF. In nucleotides, the CDR3 is TGTGCCAGCAGCGGAGGACAGGGAAGGACCAACTACGAGCAGTACTTC.

This rearrangement joins TRBV5-1 to TRBJ2-3; D possibly uses TRBD1 or TRBD2 (5 bases each). V was trimmed by 3 bases and J by 4 bases, leaving 15 bases between them. This CDR3 spans 15 amino acids. CDR1 is SGHRS, CDR2 YFSETQ, per germline. Here the CDR3 DNA reads TGCGCCAGCAGCTCGACCGGGACGCTCGCAGATACGCAGTATTTT. Protein sequence: CASSSTGTLADTQYF.

The rearrangement links TRBV7-2 to TRBJ2-7, with a possible D match to TRBD2 (6 bases). CDR3 length: 14 residues. Trimming shortened V by 1 base and J by 4 bases, and 11 bases separated the two germline ends. CDR1 is SGHTA, CDR2 FQGNSA, per germline. The CDR3 here is CASSLGLANYEQYF. The CDR3 DNA sequence: TGTGCCAGCAGCTTAGGGCTAGCGAATTACGAGCAGTACTTC.

The CDR3 nucleotides are TGTGCCAGTTCCTTAGATGGTCCAAACTACGAGCAGTACTTC. It is translated as CASSLDGPNYEQYF. The J gene is TRBJ2-7, the V gene TRBV19, with D hard to call. Germline CDR1 and CDR2: LNHDA and SQIVND (reference sequence). V dropped 8 bases and J dropped 3 bases, with 17 bases sitting between them. CDR3 size: 14 residues.

This clone was detected once. The rearrangement uses TRBV6-5 and TRBJ2-3; tentative D call: TRBD2 (6 bases). The CDR3 extends over 14 amino acids. Trimming stripped 4 bases from V and 6 bases from J, with 14 bases between. CDR1 is MNHEY, CDR2 SVGAGI, per germline. CDR3 bases: TGTGCCAGCAGTTCGGGGGACGTACGGGATACGCAGTATTTT. Its protein product is CASSSGDVRDTQYF.

This clone appeared a single time. The V call is TRBV14, the J call TRBJ1-2, with 7 bases lining up with TRBD1. Germline V gene lookup returns CDR1 SGHDN and CDR2 FVKESK. This CDR3 region has 13 residues. V gave up 2 bases and J gave up 6 bases; unmatched junction bases: 3. For the CDR3, the DNA is TGTGCCAGCAGCCAACTTAGGGGGCATGGCTACACCTTC. Its protein is CASSQLRGHGYTF. Using reference TRBV14 and TRBJ1-2 for the parts outside the CDR3, the full variable domain is EAGVTQFPSHSVIEKGQTVTLRCDPISGHDNLYWYRRVMGKEIKFLLHFVKESKQDESGMPNNRFLAERTGGTYSTLKVQPAELEDSGVYFCASSQLRGHGYTFGSGTRLTVV.

This chain joins TRBV5-1 and TRBJ2-3; either TRBD1 or TRBD2 may fit D (5 bases each). CDR1 and CDR2 from the germline V gene are SGHRS and YFSETQ. The CDR3 contains 15 residues. Trimming removed 4 bases from V and 4 bases from J, with 16 bases in between. The CDR3 here is CASSDIPRGADTQYF. In DNA, the CDR3 is TGCGCCAGCAGCGACATTCCTCGAGGGGCAGATACGCAGTATTTT.

This clone was counted a single time. The rearrangement uses TRBV9 and TRBJ2-1; 7 positions match TRBD2. V was pared by 0 bases and J by 2 bases, with 5 bases of the junction left unmatched. Germline CDR1 is SGDLS and CDR2 is YYNGEE. The CDR3 contains 16 residues. CDR3 sequence reads: CASSVAGREPYNEQFF. The CDR3 bases are TGTGCCAGCAGCGTAGCGGGGCGGGAGCCCTACAATGAGCAGTTCTTC.

Only one count was recorded for this clone. This chain joins TRBV7-9 and TRBJ2-5, with D unresolved. Trimming left V 1 base short and J 3 bases short, with 9 bases between. This CDR3 spans 14 amino acids. Germline loops: CDR1 SEHNR, CDR2 FQNEAQ (reference sequence). The CDR3 DNA reads as TGTGCCAGCAGCTTAGTATTCGGAGAAGAGACCCAGTACTTC. The encoded protein is CASSLVFGEETQYF.

The chain links TRBV5-1 to TRBJ1-4, with no clear D. Deletions cut 4 bases from V and 0 bases from J, with 10 bases between. The V gene's germline CDR1 is SGHRS and CDR2 YFSETQ. The CDR3 totals 15 residues. CDR3: CASSPMPATNEKLFF. CDR3 sequence (DNA): TGCGCCAGCAGCCCAATGCCAGCAACTAATGAAAAACTGTTTTTT.

The V gene is TRBV29-1, the J gene TRBJ1-1, with D uncertain. There are 13 residues in the CDR3. Deletions cut 4 bases from V and 4 bases from J, with 13 bases between. Looked up from germline, CDR1 is SQVTM and CDR2 is ANQGSEA. In nucleotides, the CDR3 is TGCAGCGTTGTTCTATGGCGGGGCACTGAAGCTTTCTTT. Translation: CSVVLWRGTEAFF.

This chain uses TRBV4-2 with TRBJ2-7; D is ambiguous. Germline CDR1 LGHNA, CDR2 YNFKEQ. The V end was cut by 3 bases, the J end by 2 bases, with 23 bases between. The CDR3 totals 18 residues. CDR3 residues: CASSHPNPSPGYTYEQYF. CDR3 nucleotide sequence: TGTGCCAGCAGCCATCCCAACCCCTCCCCGGGCTACACCTACGAGCAGTACTTC.

This sequence joins TRBV27 and TRBJ2-5, with TRBD2 matching over 10 bases. The CDR3 consists of 17 residues. The germline CDR1 and CDR2 sequences are MNHEY and SMNVEV (reference sequence). Losses at the gene ends were 3 bases for V and 7 bases for J; bases not matched to a gene: 14. The CDR3 reads CASSFNPLAGVGGTQYF. The CDR3 DNA is TGTGCCAGCAGTTTCAACCCCCTAGCGGGAGTCGGGGGGACCCAGTACTTC.

The chain combines TRBV10-3 with TRBJ2-7; 7 bases agree with TRBD2. V was pared by 3 bases and J by 6 bases, with 8 bases of the junction left unmatched. The CDR3 is 14 amino acids. The germline gives CDR1 ENHRY, CDR2 SYGVKD. CDR3 protein: CAISEVGGGGEQYF. As DNA, the CDR3 is TGTGCCATCAGTGAAGTCGGCGGGGGTGGCGAGCAGTACTTC.

The chain carries TRBV11-2 and TRBJ1-1; maybe TRBD1 (5 bases). Trimming stripped 7 bases from V and 0 bases from J, with 12 bases between. CDR3 length: 14 amino acids. Germline V lookup: CDR1 SGHAT, CDR2 FQNNGV. CDR3 loop: CASTVNRMNTEAFF. Written as DNA, the CDR3 is TGTGCCAGCACCGTAAACAGGATGAACACTGAAGCTTTCTTT.

The rearrangement joins TRBV5-1 to TRBJ2-5; TRBD2 is a possible D gene (6 bases). The ends were cut back, 0 bases at V and 4 bases at J, with 10 bases in the middle. CDR1 SGHRS and CDR2 YFSETQ come from the germline V gene. This CDR3 region has 14 residues. CDR3 DNA sequence: TGCGCCAGCAGCTTGGTCGGGGGAGCAGAGACCCAGTACTTC. Translated: CASSLVGGAETQYF.